This T cell receptor beta chain was identified in a study of blood T cell repertoires in COVID-19. Study background: Sites across the United States, Italy and Spain contributed samples from acute and convalescent COVID-19. PBMCs, B-cell-depleted T cells, or T cells provided the cDNA or gDNA that made up the material.

Per the original data handling: Scientists estimated how many nucleated cells there were by amplifying reference gene primers. The table came from immunoSEQ multiplex PCR; TCRdb's copy has only in-frame clones and leaves some out. V and J calls plus clone size are reproduced from that table; the DNA served to infer D and trimming. The sample shows 90,000 or so clones, around 88% of them seen only once. This clone is a singleton in its sample. CDR1 is MNHEY and CDR2 is SVGEGT in the germline V gene. This CDR3 has 13 residues. V lost 4 bases and J 5 bases, leaving 11 bases between the germline ends. This clonotype originated in a human donor in a cohort sampled during active COVID-19. The material sequenced was peripheral blood. The genes are TRBV6-2 or TRBV6-3 and TRBJ2-5; maybe TRBD2 (6 bases). The CDR3 DNA follows: TGTGCCAGCAGTTCCCTGGGGGGTGAGACCCAGTACTTC. Encoded protein: CASSSLGGETQYF.